A single sample gave rise to the 9 T cell receptor beta chains below, sequenced in a study of CD4 T cells in relation to SARS-CoV-2 and coronaviruses. Unexposed donor CD4+ T cells date from about 2011-2018, before the COVID-19 pandemic. The cells were cultured for 9 to 11 days before CD4+ T cells were isolated. The antigens these receptors bind are not known. Data came from immunoSEQ multiplex PCR; TCRdb stores just in-frame clones and leaves some out. This sample has about 22,000 clones, with about 71% found just once. Sequencing was done on a sample of CD4+ T cells from PBMCs, cultured in vitro. The origin of the receptors is a human donor in good health.

V and J are TRBV4-1 and TRBJ1-2; TRBD1 is a possible D gene (6 bases). Per germline, CDR1 MGHRA and CDR2 YSYEKL. V lost 4 bases to trimming and J lost 0 bases, with 12 bases between them. There are 15 residues in the CDR3. Here the CDR3 DNA reads TGCGCCAGCAGCCCAGGGGACGGCCCTAACTATGGCTACACCTTC. This translates into CASSPGDGPNYGYTF.

The chain is built from TRBV29-1 and TRBJ2-1; maybe TRBD2 (5 bases). This CDR3 has 12 residues. The V and J ends lost 3 bases and 6 bases respectively, with 9 bases between them. Germline loops: CDR1 SQVTM, CDR2 ANQGSEA. CDR3 in amino acids: CSVDRGSNEQFF. CDR3 in DNA: TGCAGCGTTGACCGAGGGAGCAATGAGCAGTTCTTC.

The chain recombines TRBV5-4 with TRBJ1-1, with D unresolved. CDR3 length: 12 amino acids. CDR1 and CDR2 from the germline V gene are SGHNT and YYREEE (reference sequence). V lost 2 bases to trimming and J lost 5 bases, with 7 bases between them. The CDR3 protein is CASSFRDTEAFF. The CDR3 DNA reads as TGTGCCAGCAGCTTTAGGGATACTGAAGCTTTCTTT.

This chain links TRBV10-2 with TRBJ2-5; 8 positions match TRBD2. With 5 bases clipped from V and 1 base from J, the junction kept 9 bases outside the gene matches. Germline CDR1 reads WSHSY; CDR2 reads SAAADI. The CDR3 sequence is 16 residues long. The CDR3 bases are TGCGCCAGCAGTTTCCTCGGGCGGGGGGCCCAAGAGACCCAGTACTTC. The encoded protein is CASSFLGRGAQETQYF.

This clone was observed a few times. CDR3 nucleotides: TGTGCCAGCACCACTTTGGGAGAAGCCTACGAGCAGTACTTC. Its protein is CASTTLGEAYEQYF. This sequence joins TRBV7-9 and TRBJ2-7; tentatively, D is TRBD2 (5 bases). Germline CDR1 SEHNR, CDR2 FQNEAQ (reference sequence). CDR3 length: 14 amino acids. V gave up 7 bases and J gave up 2 bases, with 15 bases separating them. Full variable domain (remainder filled in from reference TRBV7-9 and TRBJ2-7): DTGVSQNPRHKITKRGQNVTFRCDPISEHNRLYWYRQTLGQGPEFLTYFQNEAQLEKSRLLSDRFSAERPKGSFSTLEIQRTEQGDSAMYLCASTTLGEAYEQYFGPGTRLTVT.

This chain joins TRBV9 and TRBJ2-2, with 10 bases lining up with TRBD1. Germline V lookup: CDR1 SGDLS, CDR2 YYNGEE. V lost 3 bases to trimming and J lost 0 bases; unmatched junction nucleotides: 5. CDR3 size: 17 residues. CDR3 sequence: CASSGRDRGPNTGELFF. The CDR3, as DNA: TGTGCCAGCAGCGGCCGGGACAGGGGCCCGAACACCGGGGAGCTGTTTTTT.

This chain links TRBV6-6 with TRBJ2-1, with 14 bases that match TRBD2. CDR1 and CDR2 (germline): MNHNY, SVGAGI (reference sequence). Trimming at V came to 6 bases and at J to 9 bases, leaving 4 bases not matched to a gene. The CDR3 length is 14 residues. CDR3 sequence: CASSPGLAGGEQFF. In DNA form, the CDR3 reads TGTGCCAGCAGCCCCGGACTAGCGGGAGGTGAGCAGTTCTTC.

The chain combines TRBV29-1 with TRBJ2-7, with D tentatively TRBD1 (6 bases). The V and J ends lost 3 bases and 3 bases respectively, with 15 bases between them. The CDR3 sequence is 14 residues long. Germline V gene data show CDR1 as SQVTM and CDR2 as ANQGSEA. CDR3 in amino acids: CSVESSGRGYEQYF. The CDR3 DNA reads TGCAGCGTTGAGTCGTCGGGCAGGGGCTACGAGCAGTACTTC.

The genes are TRBV7-2 and TRBJ2-1; D tentatively reads TRBD1 or TRBD2 (6 bases each). The CDR3 totals 16 residues. Deletions cut 2 bases from V and 6 bases from J, with 17 bases between. The germline gives CDR1 SGHTA, CDR2 FQGNSA. The CDR3 reads CASSLIRGRGGNEQFF. DNA for the CDR3: TGTGCCAGCAGCTTAATACGGGGCAGGGGAGGCAATGAGCAGTTCTTC.